This section outlines one T cell receptor (beta chain) sequence together with its context. Its cognate antigen is unknown. V trimming: 4 bases; J trimming: 5 bases; junction bases outside the gene matches: 7. Per the germline V gene, CDR1 is KGHSH and CDR2 is LQKENI. This CDR3 has 16 residues. This entry comes from a study of immune evolution from preneoplasia to lung adenocarcinoma. Study findings and constraints: Highest clonality occurred in KRAS-mutant, not EGFR-mutant or double wild-type, nodules. Top clone frequencies peaked in normal lung, apparently declining through invasive adenocarcinoma.

Using immunoSEQ multiplex PCR, the repertoire was profiled, and TCRdb retains in-frame clones only, with some absent. In the table there are about 41,000 clones, less than 80% of which are singletons. The TCR originated in a person in their sixties with lung adenocarcinoma. The gene calls are TRBV18 and TRBJ2-3; TRBD1 aligns across 12 bases. The material sequenced was FFPE invasive lung adenocarcinoma tissue. The DNA of the CDR3 is TGTGCCAGCTCACACTCGGGACAGGGGGCAGGAGATACGCAGTATTTT. The encoded protein is CASSHSGQGAGDTQYF. Based on the CDR3 plus reference TRBV18 and TRBJ2-3, the full variable domain is NAGVMQNPRHLVRRRGQEARLRCSPMKGHSHVYWYRQLPEEGLKFMVYLQKENIIDESGMPKERFSAEFPKEGPSILRIQQVVRGDSAAYFCASSHSGQGAGDTQYFGPGTRLTVL.